This T cell receptor (beta chain) derives from a study of T cells after yellow fever vaccination. V lost 3 bases and J lost 7; bases outside the gene matches: 10. The CDR3 runs to 16 residues. The V gene's germline CDR1 is LGHNA and CDR2 YNFKEQ. TCRdb ran MiXCR on the 5' RACE reads and lists one entry per CDR3 protein. The sample lists under 600,000 distinct CDR3 sequences; 21% were seen once. Only a few counts were recorded for this clonotype. The source is a man aged 18 to 30 who received the YFV17D yellow fever vaccine. The rearrangement links TRBV4-2 to TRBJ1-5, with 9 bases identical to TRBD1. The source was PBMCs, collected 21 days after the first yellow fever vaccination. The CDR3 DNA sequence: TGTGCCAGCAGCCACTCCCGGGACAGGGAGAGGCAGCCCCAGCATTTT. Amino acids: CASSHSRDRERQPQHF.